Detailed here is one T cell receptor (beta chain). As yet, its antigen is unknown. The data were taken from a study of response to subunit inactivated influenza vaccine. Overall study results and limits: It was suggested by the authors that few new T cells are recruited by each seasonal influenza vaccination.

Germline V gene lookup returns CDR1 SGHAT and CDR2 FQNNGV. J was trimmed by 6 bases and V by 0 bases; bases with no gene match: 8. This CDR3 is 16 amino acids long. TCRdb recomputed calls from the RT-PCR reads with MiXCR, one row per CDR3 protein. The sample lists 600,000 to 850,000 distinct CDR3 sequences, around 15% occurring once. The chain uses TRBV11-2 and TRBJ2-1; the match to TRBD2 covers 7 bases. The TCR was taken from a man aged 50 to 60 who received an inactivated influenza vaccine. Sequences were derived from PBMCs from blood, sampled 14 to 15 days before vaccination. The CDR3, as DNA: TGTGCCAGCAGCTTAGAATCCGGCGGGAGTCCCAATGAGCAGTTCTTC. Translation: CASSLESGGSPNEQFF.